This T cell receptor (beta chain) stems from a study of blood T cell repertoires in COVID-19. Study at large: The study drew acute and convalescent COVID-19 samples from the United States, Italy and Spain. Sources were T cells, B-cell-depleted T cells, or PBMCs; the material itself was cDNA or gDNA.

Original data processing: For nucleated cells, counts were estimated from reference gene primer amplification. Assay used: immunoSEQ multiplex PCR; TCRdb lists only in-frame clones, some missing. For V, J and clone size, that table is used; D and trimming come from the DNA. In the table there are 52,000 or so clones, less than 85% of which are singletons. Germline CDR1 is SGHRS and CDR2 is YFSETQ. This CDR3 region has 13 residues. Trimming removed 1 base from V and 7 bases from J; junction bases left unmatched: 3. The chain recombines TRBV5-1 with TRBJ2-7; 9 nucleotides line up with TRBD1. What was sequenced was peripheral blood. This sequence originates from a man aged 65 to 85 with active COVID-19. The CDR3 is CASSLLDRGEQYF. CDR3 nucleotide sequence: TGCGCCAGCAGCTTGCTGGACAGGGGTGAGCAGTACTTC.